Listed here is a single T cell receptor (beta chain). This sample stems from a study of blood T cell repertoires in COVID-19. Looking at the study overall: COVID-19 samples from acute and convalescent phases originated in the United States, Italy and Spain. In each case, the material was cDNA or gDNA derived from T cells, B-cell-depleted T cells, or PBMCs.

V lost 9 bases, J lost 1 base, and 13 bases lay in between. In germline, CDR1 is SNHLY, CDR2 FYNNEI. This CDR3 has 14 amino acids. A Seattle source enrolled patients during active infection and followed them longitudinally. Per the authors' pipeline: Amplification of reference gene primers was used by the study to estimate nucleated cell counts. The data were produced by immunoSEQ multiplex PCR, yet TCRdb's version contains in-frame clones alone and is incomplete. From that table come the V and J calls and clone size; the DNA was used to work out D and trimming. The sample records under 200,000 clones, roughly 90% being singletons.

This chain joins TRBV2 and TRBJ1-5; no firm D call. This sequence was found in a woman in her fifties or sixties with COVID-19, enrolled during active disease. Sequencing used peripheral blood. The CDR3 DNA sequence: TGTGCCAGTTGGAATACAGCCAGCAATCAGCCCCAGCATTTT. It specifies CASWNTASNQPQHF.